Listed below are T cell receptor beta chains from one sample, sequenced in a study of T-cell memory formation after mild COVID-19. TCRdb ran MiXCR on the 5' RACE reads and lists one entry per CDR3 protein. Here the sample spans about 34,000 distinct CDR3 sequences, 7% to 9.5% being singletons. The sequencing input was PBMCs or a T cell subset sorted from them (not recorded which). These receptors were obtained from a young man who had mild COVID-19 (a few samples of this study predate the infection). Cell type and time point are not known. CDR3s include the opening cysteine and the closing phenylalanine or tryptophan. A D gene is named only where the DNA matches it firmly. Clone size is shown for a subset of rows, as once, few, many or a class of expanded clone.

-	TRBV6-2/TRBV6-3	-	TRBJ2-3	TGTGCCAGCAGTTACTCGTACCGGGACCCCCGTACCGGAGATACGCAGTATTTT	CASSYSYRDPRTGDTQYF
-	TRBV30	-	TRBJ2-3	TGTGCCTGGAGTGTAGGGCAGGCAGATACGCAGTATTTT	CAWSVGQADTQYF
-	TRBV28	many	TRBJ2-5	TGTGCCAGCACCGGGACATATGAGACCCAGTACTTC	CASTGTYETQYF
-	TRBV7-2	medium-sized	TRBJ1-2	TGTGCCAGCATATCCCCCGGGGGAAGAGGCTACACCTTC	CASISPGGRGYTF
-	TRBV10-3	-	TRBJ1-2	TGTGCCATCGGAGGACAGATCCATTCTATCAACACCTTC	CAIGGQIHSINTF
TRBD1	TRBV9	many	TRBJ2-5	TGTGCCAGCAGCGCCAGCCCCCTTGACAGGGTAGAGACCCAGTACTTC	CASSASPLDRVETQYF
-	TRBV6-2/TRBV6-3	many	TRBJ1-1	TGTGCCAGCAGTTCCCTAAAGGGTTCTTTTATGAACACTGAAGCTTTCTTT	CASSSLKGSFMNTEAFF
TRBD1	TRBV14	many	TRBJ1-1	TGTGCCAGCAGCTCACAGGGGGCGCAGAGCACTGAAGCTTTCTTT	CASSSQGAQSTEAFF
TRBD1	TRBV5-1	-	TRBJ1-1	TGCGCCAGCAGCCATAGGGACAGAGGGACAGGTGAAGCTTTCTTT	CASSHRDRGTGEAFF
-	TRBV11-3	many	TRBJ2-2	TGTGCCAGCAGCTCCCCGATCGGGGAGCTGTTTTTT	CASSSPIGELFF
-	TRBV19	-	TRBJ2-5	TGTGCCAGTAGTATTGAGTGGACAGCCGAGACCCAGTACTTC	CASSIEWTAETQYF
-	TRBV5-1	many	TRBJ2-5	TGCGCCAGCAGCTTGCTGGCAGGGGACGAGACCCAGTACTTC	CASSLLAGDETQYF
-	TRBV4-3	few	TRBJ1-4	TGCGCCAGCAGCGGCCGGACGGCAGCTAATGAAAAACTGTTTTTT	CASSGRTAANEKLFF
-	TRBV11-2	many	TRBJ2-1	TGTGCCAGCAGCTTGGGAGGAGGGGGCTACAATGAGCAGTTCTTC	CASSLGGGGYNEQFF
-	TRBV5-4	-	TRBJ2-1	TGTGCCAGCAGCTGGTTCCGGGGCCACAATGAGCAGTTCTTC	CASSWFRGHNEQFF
-	TRBV7-3	many	TRBJ2-3	TGTGCCAGCAGCTTATTAAGCACAGATACGCAGTATTTT	CASSLLSTDTQYF
-	TRBV6-1	few	TRBJ2-5	TGTGCCAGCTCGGGGAATGGGCATCAAGAGACCCAGTACTTC	CASSGNGHQETQYF
-	TRBV9	few	TRBJ1-2	TGTGCCAGCAGCGTAGCTATCAGGGGCCCCTATGGCTACACCTTC	CASSVAIRGPYGYTF
-	TRBV6-6	-	TRBJ1-4	TGTGCCAGCTATCCCGAACCAGGGAGTGCAACTAATGAAAAACTGTTTTTT	CASYPEPGSATNEKLFF
-	TRBV18	few	TRBJ1-1	TGTGCCAGCTCACTTTCGGACAGGAACACTGAAGCTTTCTTT	CASSLSDRNTEAFF
-	TRBV12-3/TRBV12-4	many	TRBJ2-7	TGTGCCAGCAGCAGGGGTCACGAGCAGTACTTC	CASSRGHEQYF
TRBD2	TRBV7-3	many	TRBJ2-3	TGTGCCAGCAGCTTAGGACTAGCGGATACGCAGTATTTT	CASSLGLADTQYF
-	TRBV19	few	TRBJ1-1	TGTGCCAGTACGGACACCATTAACACTGAAGCTTTCTTT	CASTDTINTEAFF
-	TRBV12-3/TRBV12-4	many	TRBJ2-2	TGTGCCAGCAGCCCGTCAACGGGAACCAACACCGGGGAGCTGTTTTTT	CASSPSTGTNTGELFF
-	TRBV29-1	medium-sized	TRBJ2-7	TGCAGCGTTGAAGTTCGGGCAGACGAGCAGTACTTC	CSVEVRADEQYF
-	TRBV6-5	-	TRBJ1-2	TGTGCCAGCAGTTACTCGACGAGGGTGGGCTATGGCTACACCTTC	CASSYSTRVGYGYTF
-	TRBV4-2	many	TRBJ2-7	TGTGCCAGCAGCCGCCGGGGAGATGGACCAAGCTCCTACGAGCAGTACTTC	CASSRRGDGPSSYEQYF